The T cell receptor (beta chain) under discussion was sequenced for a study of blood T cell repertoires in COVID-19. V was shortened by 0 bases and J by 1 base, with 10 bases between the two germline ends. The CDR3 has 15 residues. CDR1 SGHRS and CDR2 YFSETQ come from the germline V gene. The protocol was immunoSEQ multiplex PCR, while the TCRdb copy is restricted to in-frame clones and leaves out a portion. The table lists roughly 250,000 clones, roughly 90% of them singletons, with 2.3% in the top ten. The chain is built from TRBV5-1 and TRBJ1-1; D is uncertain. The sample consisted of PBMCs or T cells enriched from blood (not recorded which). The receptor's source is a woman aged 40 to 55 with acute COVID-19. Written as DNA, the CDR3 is TGCGCCAGCAGCTTGGAACCAGGCTGGAACACTGAAGCTTTCTTT. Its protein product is CASSLEPGWNTEAFF.